This record covers a single TCR beta chain. Germline CDR1 and CDR2: SEHNR and FQNEAQ (reference sequence). This CDR3 is 11 amino acids long. Trimming removed 5 bases from V and 4 bases from J, with 5 bases in between. These data belong to a study of CD8 T cells in Susac syndrome. Overall study context: Patients with Susac syndrome were therapy-naive, treated with corticosteroids, or treated with intravenous immunoglobulin alone when blood was collected.

Random hexamers were used to reverse transcribe roughly 0.45 to 1 ug of RNA. TCRdb processed the immunoSEQ multiplex PCR reads anew with MiXCR; each CDR3 protein has one entry. The data show about 150,000 distinct CDR3 sequences, with about 95% seen just once and 0.15% to 0.2% held by the top ten. The origin of this receptor is a human donor with Susac syndrome. The sample was CD4+ T cells from PBMCs. V usage is TRBV7-9 and J usage is TRBJ1-2; D not certain. The CDR3 nucleotides are TGTGCCAGCAGCACCTCCTATGGCTACACCTTC. Translating it yields CASSTSYGYTF.